This T cell receptor beta chain was identified in a study of long-term antiretroviral therapy in people with HIV. V was pared by 0 bases and J by 6 bases, with 6 bases of the junction left unmatched. CDR1 SGHKS and CDR2 YYEKEE come from the germline V gene (reference sequence). The CDR3 covers 16 residues. The libraries were made with immunoSEQ v3.0 at survey level. Libraries were prepared by immunoSEQ multiplex PCR; TCRdb keeps only in-frame clonotypes and omits some of them. The sample has roughly 7,400 clones, almost 75% seen once. The starting material was unsorted PBMCs, obtained 0.2 years after starting antiretroviral therapy. The TCR was taken from a man between 40 and 49 years old with HIV. The chain carries TRBV5-5 and TRBJ1-6; 7 bases match TRBD1. CDR3 loop: CASSLGTAGGNSPLHF. CDR3 bases: TGTGCCAGCAGCTTGGGCACGGCAGGGGGTAATTCACCCCTCCACTTT.